Each of the 4 T cell receptor beta chains below was sequenced from the same sample in a study of cytomegalovirus exposure and HLA in healthy donors. PCR amplification relied on 60 Vbeta primers (plus 13 Jbeta primers). Sequencing was performed with immunoSEQ multiplex PCR; in TCRdb, only in-frame clones are kept and a portion is missing. The repertoire holds roughly 150,000 clones, less than 90% seen once, with less than 5% in the top ten. The sample taken for sequencing was PBMCs. These receptors all stem from a man aged 45 to 65 in good health and CMV-seropositive.

The chain has TRBV19 and TRBJ2-7; 7 bases map to TRBD1. The CDR3 is 14 residues long. V lost 7 bases to trimming and J lost 6 bases; unmatched junction nucleotides: 12. Germline loops: CDR1 LNHDA, CDR2 SQIVND (reference sequence). This CDR3 is CASNTGQLYGEQYF. CDR3 DNA sequence: TGTGCCAGTAACACGGGACAGTTGTATGGCGAGCAGTACTTC.

The gene calls are TRBV5-1 and TRBJ2-3; maybe TRBD2 (6 bases). V was cut by 0 bases and J by 4 bases, with 15 bases left in between. Per germline, CDR1 SGHRS and CDR2 YFSETQ. CDR3 size: 16 residues. Here the CDR3 DNA reads TGCGCCAGCAGCTTGGACGGGGGAGTAAGGGCAGATACGCAGTATTTT. Translating it yields CASSLDGGVRADTQYF.

There are a few counts of this clone. The chain is built from TRBV9 and TRBJ2-7, with TRBD1 matching 7 bases. Near its end, the DNA agrees better with TRBJ2-5, so the J call may be wrong. The CDR3 contains 15 residues. The germline gives CDR1 SGDLS, CDR2 YYNGEE. CDR3 protein: CASSETGTYQETQYF. CDR3 nucleotides: TGTGCCAGCAGCGAGACAGGGACATACCAAGAGACCCAGTACTTC.

J is TRBJ2-7 and V is TRBV7-9, with 7 nucleotides matching TRBD1. The CDR3 has 14 residues. Germline CDR1 is SEHNR and CDR2 is FQNEAQ (reference sequence). J gave up 6 bases and V 5 bases, and 10 bases lay outside the gene matches. CDR3 sequence: CASSPTGLRAEQYF. DNA for the CDR3: TGTGCCAGCAGCCCGACAGGGCTACGGGCCGAGCAGTACTTC.